Below, one T cell receptor (beta chain) is given with its context. Its antigen is unidentified. Trimming took off 6 bases at V and 4 bases at J, with 12 bases between the two ends. The germline CDR1 and CDR2 sequences are MNHNY and SVGAGI (reference sequence). The CDR3 loop spans 13 amino acids. The source of the sample is a study of T cell repertoires in aging, cancer and after chemotherapy. The overall study: Patients with glioblastoma brain tumors were sampled before and after temozolomide-based therapy.

Multiplex touch-down PCR with TRB-A/B primers amplified rearranged V-D-J TRB sequences. Each CDR3 protein gets one entry after TCRdb re-called the multiplex PCR reads with MiXCR. Of 8,000 to 9,000 distinct CDR3 sequences in the sample, about two fifths are singletons; the top ten hold roughly 12%. Study results and caveats: Untreated cancer patients had significantly lower blood TCR diversity than age-matched healthy donors. Median generation probability rose over the chemotherapy interval in each cancer cohort, suggesting rebound thymic output. Healthy donors lost TCR diversity with age mainly through richness, cancer patients through richness and evenness.

Amplification of TCR beta used genomic DNA extracted from peripheral blood. The sequence derives from a human donor with a solid tumor. Sequencing was done on a sample of blood. The chain recombines TRBV6-6 with TRBJ1-2; maybe TRBD1 (5 bases). CDR3 bases: TGTGCCAGCAGCACCAGGGACGGCTATGGCTACACCTTC. Residues: CASSTRDGYGYTF.